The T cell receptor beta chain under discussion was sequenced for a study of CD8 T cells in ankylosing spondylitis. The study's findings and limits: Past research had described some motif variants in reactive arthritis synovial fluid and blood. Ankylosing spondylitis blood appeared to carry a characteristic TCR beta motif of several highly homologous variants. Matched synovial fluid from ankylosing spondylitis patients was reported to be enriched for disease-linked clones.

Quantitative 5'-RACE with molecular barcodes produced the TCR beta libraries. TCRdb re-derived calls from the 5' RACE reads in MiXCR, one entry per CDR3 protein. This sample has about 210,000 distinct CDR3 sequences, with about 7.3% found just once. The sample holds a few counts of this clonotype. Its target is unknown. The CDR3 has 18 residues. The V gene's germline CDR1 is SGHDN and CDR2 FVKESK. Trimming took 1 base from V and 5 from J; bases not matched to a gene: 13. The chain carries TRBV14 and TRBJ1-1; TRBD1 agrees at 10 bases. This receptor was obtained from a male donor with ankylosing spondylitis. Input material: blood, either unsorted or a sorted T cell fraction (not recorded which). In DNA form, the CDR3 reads TGTGCCAGCAGCCAAGGTGCCTGGACAGGGGGGACGAAGACTGAAGCTTTCTTT. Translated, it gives CASSQGAWTGGTKTEAFF.